Reported below is one T cell receptor beta chain. No antigen is known for it. The study sequenced cultured CD4+ T cell DNA using the Oncomine TCR Beta short-read assay. TCRdb reprocessed the PCR reads with MiXCR, giving one entry per CDR3 protein. Among fewer than 15,000 distinct CDR3 sequences listed, about 79% were seen once. The data were obtained in a study of vaccination and CD4 T cells after COVID-19. The treatment here: roughly ten-day PBMC culture with coronavirus spike peptide pools or control peptides (ViraFEST assay). This receptor was identified in a human donor who had recovered from COVID-19. Sequencing was carried out using CD4+ T cells from blood, cultured in vitro.

The CDR3 nucleotides read TGTGCCAGCAGTCCGCCCCGTGGTAGCGGGAGGACAGATACGCAGTATTTT. It specifies CASSPPRGSGRTDTQYF. The rearrangement links TRBV6-2 or TRBV6-3 to TRBJ2-3, with 10 bases matching TRBD2. Germline assignment: CDR1 MNHEY and CDR2 SVGEGT. Trimming took 5 bases from V and 3 from J; bases not matched to a gene: 11. The CDR3 is 17 residues long.